This note documents a single TCR beta chain sequence. Its specificity is not known. These data are taken from a study of cytomegalovirus exposure and HLA in healthy donors. General study points: Altogether, 160 or so TCR beta chains were recorded as cytomegalovirus-associated. In vitro assays verified that three CMV-associated chains recognized CMV antigens specifically. Most TCR sequences were seen very rarely across donors, but some public TCRs occurred in many. In the approximately 130 validation repertoires, just under 95% of cluster scores exceeded 0, per a later analysis.

Produced via immunoSEQ multiplex PCR; TCRdb's table is partial and in-frame only. The repertoire consists of around 250,000 clones, with around 91% occurring once and the leading ten covering under 0.4%. The source material was PBMCs. The TCR comes from a woman younger than 30 in good health and CMV-seronegative.

The CDR3 spells CASSFRAGNGYTF. CDR3 bases: TGTGCCAGCAGTTTTCGGGCAGGGAACGGCTACACCTTC. The chain uses TRBV27 and TRBJ1-2; maybe TRBD1 (5 bases). With 3 bases removed from V and 8 bases from J, the gap between germline ends came to 13 bases. In germline, CDR1 is MNHEY, CDR2 SMNVEV (reference sequence). The CDR3 runs 13 residues.